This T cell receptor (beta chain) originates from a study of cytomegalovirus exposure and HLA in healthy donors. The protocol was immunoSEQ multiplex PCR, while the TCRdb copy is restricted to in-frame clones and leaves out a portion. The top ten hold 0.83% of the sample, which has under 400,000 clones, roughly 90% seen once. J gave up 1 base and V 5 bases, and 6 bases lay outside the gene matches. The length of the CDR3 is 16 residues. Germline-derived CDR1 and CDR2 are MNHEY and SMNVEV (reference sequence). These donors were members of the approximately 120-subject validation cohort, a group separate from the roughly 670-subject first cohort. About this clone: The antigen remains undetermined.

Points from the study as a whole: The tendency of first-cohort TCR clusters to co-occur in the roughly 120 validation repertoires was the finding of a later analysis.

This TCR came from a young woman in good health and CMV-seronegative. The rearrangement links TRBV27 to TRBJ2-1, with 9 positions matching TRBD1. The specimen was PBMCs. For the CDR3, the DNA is TGTGCCAGCAGTCCATGGACAGGGGCTTCCTACAATGAGCAGTTCTTC. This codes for CASSPWTGASYNEQFF.